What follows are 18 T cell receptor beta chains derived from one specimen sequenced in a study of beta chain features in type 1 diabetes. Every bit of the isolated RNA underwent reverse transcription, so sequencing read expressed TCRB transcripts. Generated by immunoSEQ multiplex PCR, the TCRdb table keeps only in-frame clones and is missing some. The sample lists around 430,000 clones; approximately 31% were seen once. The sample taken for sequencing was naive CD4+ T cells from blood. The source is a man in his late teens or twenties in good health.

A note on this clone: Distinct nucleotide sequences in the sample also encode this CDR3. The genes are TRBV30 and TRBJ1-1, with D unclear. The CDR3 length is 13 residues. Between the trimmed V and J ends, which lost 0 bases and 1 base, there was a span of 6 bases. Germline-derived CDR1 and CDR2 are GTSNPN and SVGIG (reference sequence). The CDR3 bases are TGTGCCTGGAGTGTACAGTGGAACACTGAAGCTTTCTTT. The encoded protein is CAWSVQWNTEAFF.

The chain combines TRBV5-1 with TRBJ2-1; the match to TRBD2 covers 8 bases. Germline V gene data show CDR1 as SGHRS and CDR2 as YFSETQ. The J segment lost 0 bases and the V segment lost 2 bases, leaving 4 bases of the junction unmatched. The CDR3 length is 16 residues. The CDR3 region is CASSLLAESSYNEQFF. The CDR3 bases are TGCGCCAGCAGCTTACTAGCGGAGAGCTCCTACAATGAGCAGTTCTTC.

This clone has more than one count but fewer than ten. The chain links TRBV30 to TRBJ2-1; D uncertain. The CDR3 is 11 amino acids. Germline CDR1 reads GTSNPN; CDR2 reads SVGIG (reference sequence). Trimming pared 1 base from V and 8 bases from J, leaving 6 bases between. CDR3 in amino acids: CAWSALYEQFF. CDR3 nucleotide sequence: TGTGCCTGGAGTGCTTTATATGAGCAGTTCTTC.

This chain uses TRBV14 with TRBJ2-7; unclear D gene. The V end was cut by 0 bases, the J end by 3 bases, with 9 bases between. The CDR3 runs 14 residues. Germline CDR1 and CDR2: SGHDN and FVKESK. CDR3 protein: CASSQEVSDYEQYF. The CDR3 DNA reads TGTGCCAGCAGCCAAGAGGTCAGTGACTACGAGCAGTACTTC. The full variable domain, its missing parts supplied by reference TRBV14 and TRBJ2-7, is EAGVTQFPSHSVIEKGQTVTLRCDPISGHDNLYWYRRVMGKEIKFLLHFVKESKQDESGMPNNRFLAERTGGTYSTLKVQPAELEDSGVYFCASSQEVSDYEQYFGPGTRLTVT.

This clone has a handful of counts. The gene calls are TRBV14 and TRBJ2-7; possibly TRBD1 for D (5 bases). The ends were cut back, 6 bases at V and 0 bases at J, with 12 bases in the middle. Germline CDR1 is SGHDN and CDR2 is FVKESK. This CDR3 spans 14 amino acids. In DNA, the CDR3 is TGTGCCAGCAGTCTAAGGGGCCTCTCCTACGAGCAGTACTTC. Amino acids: CASSLRGLSYEQYF.

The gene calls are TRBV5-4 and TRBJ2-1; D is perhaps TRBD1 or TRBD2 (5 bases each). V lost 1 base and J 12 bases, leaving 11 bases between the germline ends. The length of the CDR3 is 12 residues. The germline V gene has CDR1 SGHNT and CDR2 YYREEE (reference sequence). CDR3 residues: CASSLWDRGQFF. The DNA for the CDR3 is TGTGCCAGCAGCTTGTGGGACCGCGGGCAGTTCTTC.

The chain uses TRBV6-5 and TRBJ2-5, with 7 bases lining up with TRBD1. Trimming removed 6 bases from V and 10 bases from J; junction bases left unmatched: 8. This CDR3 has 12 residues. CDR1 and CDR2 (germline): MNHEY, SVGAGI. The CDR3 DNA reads TGTGCCAGCAGCGACAGGGAGAGAGGCCAGTACTTC. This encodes CASSDRERGQYF.

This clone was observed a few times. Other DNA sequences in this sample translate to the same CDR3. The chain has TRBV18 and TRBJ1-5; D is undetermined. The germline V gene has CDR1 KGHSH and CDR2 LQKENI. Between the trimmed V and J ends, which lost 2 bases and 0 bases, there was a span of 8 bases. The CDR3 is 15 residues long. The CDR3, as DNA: TGTGCCAGCTCACCAAGGTCAGATAGCAATCAGCCCCAGCATTTT. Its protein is CASSPRSDSNQPQHF.

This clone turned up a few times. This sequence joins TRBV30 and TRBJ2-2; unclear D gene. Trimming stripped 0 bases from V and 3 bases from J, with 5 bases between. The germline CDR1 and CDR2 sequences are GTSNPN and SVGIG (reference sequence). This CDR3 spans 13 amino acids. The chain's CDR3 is CAWSVSHTGELFF. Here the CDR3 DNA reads TGTGCCTGGAGTGTCTCCCACACCGGGGAGCTGTTTTTT.

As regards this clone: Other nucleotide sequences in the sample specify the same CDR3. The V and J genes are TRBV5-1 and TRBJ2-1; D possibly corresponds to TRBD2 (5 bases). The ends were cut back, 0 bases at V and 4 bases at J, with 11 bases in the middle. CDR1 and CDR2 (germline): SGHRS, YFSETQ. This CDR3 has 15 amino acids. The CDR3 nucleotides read TGCGCCAGCAGCTTGGATCCGGGATCGTACAATGAGCAGTTCTTC. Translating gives CASSLDPGSYNEQFF.

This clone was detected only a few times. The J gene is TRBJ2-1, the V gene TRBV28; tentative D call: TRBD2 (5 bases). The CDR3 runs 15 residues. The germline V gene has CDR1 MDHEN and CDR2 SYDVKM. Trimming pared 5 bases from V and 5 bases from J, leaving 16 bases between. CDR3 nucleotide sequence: TGTGCCAGCAGTCCTGGTTTTGGTAGCGACAATGAGCAGTTCTTC. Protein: CASSPGFGSDNEQFF.

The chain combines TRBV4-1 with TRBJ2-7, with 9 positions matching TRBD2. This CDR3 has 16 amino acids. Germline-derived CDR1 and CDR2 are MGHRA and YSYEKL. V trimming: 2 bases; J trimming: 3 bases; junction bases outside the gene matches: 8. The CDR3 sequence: CASSQPTSGSFYEQYF. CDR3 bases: TGCGCCAGCAGCCAACCTACTAGCGGGTCCTTCTACGAGCAGTACTTC.

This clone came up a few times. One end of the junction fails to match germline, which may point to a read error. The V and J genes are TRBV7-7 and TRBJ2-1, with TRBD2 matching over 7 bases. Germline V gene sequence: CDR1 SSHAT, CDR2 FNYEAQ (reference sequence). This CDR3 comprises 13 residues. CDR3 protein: CASSLSGLNEQFF. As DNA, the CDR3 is TGTGCTAGCAGCCTTAGCGGGTTGAATGAGCAGTTCTTC.

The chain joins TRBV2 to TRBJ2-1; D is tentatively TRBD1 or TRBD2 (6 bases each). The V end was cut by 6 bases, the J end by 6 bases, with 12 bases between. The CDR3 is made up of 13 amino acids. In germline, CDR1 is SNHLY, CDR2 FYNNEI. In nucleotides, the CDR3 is TGTGCCAGCAGGGGAGGACAGTTCAATGAGCAGTTCTTC. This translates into CASRGGQFNEQFF.

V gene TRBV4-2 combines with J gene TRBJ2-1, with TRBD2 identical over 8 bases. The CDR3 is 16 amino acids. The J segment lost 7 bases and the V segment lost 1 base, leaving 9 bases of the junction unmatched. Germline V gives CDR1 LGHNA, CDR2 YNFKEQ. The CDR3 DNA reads TGTGCCAGCAGCCAAGCCCCAGCGGGAGAGGTTAATGAGCAGTTCTTC. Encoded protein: CASSQAPAGEVNEQFF.

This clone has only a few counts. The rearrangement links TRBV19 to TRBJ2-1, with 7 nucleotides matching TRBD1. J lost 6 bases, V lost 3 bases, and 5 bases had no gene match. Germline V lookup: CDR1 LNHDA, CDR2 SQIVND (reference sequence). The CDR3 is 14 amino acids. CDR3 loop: CASSILRDSNEQFF. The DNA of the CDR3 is TGTGCCAGTAGTATCCTCCGGGACAGCAATGAGCAGTTCTTC. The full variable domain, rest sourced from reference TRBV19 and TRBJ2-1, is DGGITQSPKYLFRKEGQNVTLSCEQNLNHDAMYWYRQDPGQGLRLIYYSQIVNDFQKGDIAEGYSVSREKKESFPLTVTSAQKNPTAFYLCASSILRDSNEQFFGPGTRLTVL.

CDR3 region: CASSSDWSNQPQHF. CDR3 in DNA: TGTGCCAGCAGCTCCGACTGGAGCAATCAGCCCCAGCATTTT. The V and J genes are TRBV7-2 and TRBJ1-5; D unresolved. Trimming removed 4 bases at V and 1 base at J, with 8 bases between. CDR1 and CDR2 from the germline V gene are SGHTA and FQGNSA. This CDR3 is built from 14 residues. Supplemented by reference TRBV7-2 and TRBJ1-5, the full variable domain reads GAGVSQSPSNKVTEKGKDVELRCDPISGHTALYWYRQSLGQGLEFLIYFQGNSAPDKSGLPSDRFSAERTGGSVSTLTIQRTQQEDSAVYLCASSSDWSNQPQHFGDGTRLSIL.

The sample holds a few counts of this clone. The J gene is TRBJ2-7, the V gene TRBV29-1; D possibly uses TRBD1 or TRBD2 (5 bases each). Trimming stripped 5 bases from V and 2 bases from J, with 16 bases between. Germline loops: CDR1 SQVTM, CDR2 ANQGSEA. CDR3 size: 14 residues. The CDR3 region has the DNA TGCAGCGTTCGGAACCCCTCGGGACCCTACGAGCAGTACTTC. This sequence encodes CSVRNPSGPYEQYF.